This note documents a single T cell receptor beta chain sequence. Its target is not known. The data derive from a study of OX40 agonist ivuxolimab in advanced cancers. The overall study: Ivuxolimab, which patients received intravenously every 2 weeks, was dosed at 0.01 to 10 mg/kg. Study-level points and caveats: Also showing low normalized T-cell clonal expansion were some of the nonresponders. On average, CD8+ T cells showed a greater number of expanded clones than CD4+.

Repertoires were generated with immunoSEQ multiplex PCR, while TCRdb's copy carries only in-frame clones and drops some. The repertoire holds around 40,000 clones, with 75% to 90% as singletons. Trimming took 8 bases from V and 3 from J; bases not matched to a gene: 15. Per germline, CDR1 SNHLY and CDR2 FYNNEI. The CDR3 is 16 amino acids. This clonotype was sampled from an adult with an advanced solid tumor such as melanoma, head and neck, liver or kidney cancer. The rearrangement joins TRBV2 to TRBJ2-5; TRBD2 matches at 7 bases. This specimen consisted of CD4+ or CD8+ T cells sorted from blood, obtained in a trial of the OX40 agonist ivuxolimab. The DNA for the CDR3 is TGTGCCAGCCTTTCCCTAGGTCGGGAGGAGGAAGAGACCCAGTACTTC. It codes for CASLSLGREEEETQYF.